This T cell receptor (beta chain) was sequenced during a study of blood T cell repertoires in COVID-19. About the study: Acute and convalescent COVID-19 samples came from the United States, Italy and Spain. PBMCs, B-cell-depleted T cells, or T cells provided the cDNA or gDNA that made up the material.

The germline gives CDR1 SGHVS, CDR2 FQNEAQ. Germline trimming cut 7 bases from V and 3 bases from J; bases unmatched to any gene: 14. CDR3 length: 16 residues. TCRdb's table, derived via immunoSEQ multiplex PCR, lists solely in-frame clones and lacks some. The data contain about 130,000 clones, approximately 82% of them singletons. The chain combines TRBV7-8 with TRBJ2-7; 8 bases are a match to TRBD1. Sequencing was done on a sample of peripheral blood. This clonotype was obtained from a woman aged 50 to 60 with acute or convalescent COVID-19. CDR3 amino acids: CASMRGTGTGRYEQYF. The CDR3 bases are TGTGCCAGCATGAGAGGTACGGGGACAGGTCGCTACGAGCAGTACTTC.